These 28 T cell receptor beta chains were sequenced from one sample in a study of T cell changes during pregnancy in multiple sclerosis. Assay used: immunoSEQ multiplex PCR; TCRdb lists only in-frame clones, some missing. The sample consists of approximately 100,000 clones, around 93% of them appearing once. Specimen: peripheral blood, collected after pregnancy. Receptors were obtained from a female donor with multiple sclerosis, enrolled in a pregnancy study.

This clone was detected once. This chain uses TRBV7-8 with TRBJ2-3; 12 nucleotides line up with TRBD2. Per germline, CDR1 SGHVS and CDR2 FQNEAQ. V trimming: 0 bases; J trimming: 6 bases; junction bases outside the gene matches: 4. The CDR3 is 16 amino acids. The CDR3: CASSLAGLAGRDTQYF. The CDR3 nucleotides read TGTGCCAGCAGCTTAGCGGGACTAGCGGGTCGGGATACGCAGTATTTT.

This clone is a singleton in its sample. The V call is TRBV2, the J call TRBJ1-5; D is ambiguous. CDR1 and CDR2 from the germline V gene are SNHLY and FYNNEI. The CDR3 totals 13 residues. Trimming stripped 8 bases from V and 1 base from J, with 9 bases between. The CDR3 DNA sequence: TGTGCCAGCGAAACGGGGAGCAATCAGCCCCAGCATTTT. Translation: CASETGSNQPQHF.

The chain joins TRBV19 to TRBJ1-2; perhaps TRBD1 as D (6 bases). The CDR3 length is 16 residues. Germline lookup yields CDR1 LNHDA and CDR2 SQIVND (reference sequence). V gave up 4 bases and J gave up 2 bases, with 17 bases separating them. CDR3 bases: TGTGCCAGTAGTACCTCCCTCGGGCAGGGGAACTATGGCTACACCTTC. The encoded protein is CASSTSLGQGNYGYTF.

This clone appeared once. This chain links TRBV27 with TRBJ2-7; perhaps TRBD2 as D (6 bases). This CDR3 region has 13 residues. The germline V gene has CDR1 MNHEY and CDR2 SMNVEV (reference sequence). Trimming removed 6 bases from V and 2 bases from J, with 11 bases in between. The DNA of the CDR3 is TGTGCCAGCAGCTGGAGGGGACCCTACGAGCAGTACTTC. Translating gives CASSWRGPYEQYF.

The chain couples TRBV15 to TRBJ2-7; D unresolved. CDR1 is LNHNV and CDR2 is YYDKDF in the germline V gene (reference sequence). This CDR3 has 13 residues. Trimming cost V 0 bases and J 3 bases, with 6 bases left between them. The CDR3 here is CATSRDNGYEQYF. The CDR3 nucleotides are TGTGCCACCAGCAGAGATAACGGCTACGAGCAGTACTTC.

The chain recombines TRBV6-1 with TRBJ2-3, with D perhaps matching TRBD1 (6 bases). Germline lookup yields CDR1 MNHNS and CDR2 SASEGT. This CDR3 region has 15 residues. The V end lost 7 bases, the J end lost 0 bases, and 14 bases lay between the germline ends. This CDR3 is CASNEDSPSTDTQYF. The DNA of the CDR3 is TGTGCCAGCAACGAGGACAGTCCTAGCACAGATACGCAGTATTTT.

The gene calls are TRBV15 and TRBJ2-1; 7 bases align to TRBD2. CDR1 LNHNV and CDR2 YYDKDF come from the germline V gene (reference sequence). The CDR3 is made up of 16 amino acids. The junction had 11 bases not matched to a gene; V was cut back by 5 bases and J by 4 bases. CDR3 nucleotides: TGTGCCACCAGCCTCGAGCTAGCGGATACATACAATGAGCAGTTCTTC. Residues: CATSLELADTYNEQFF. Combining the CDR3 with reference TRBV15 and TRBJ2-1 gives the whole variable domain DAMVIQNPRYQVTQFGKPVTLSCSQTLNHNVMYWYQQKSSQAPKLLFHYYDKDFNNEADTPDNFQSRRPNTSFCFLDIRSPGLGDTAMYLCATSLELADTYNEQFFGPGTRLTVL.

The rearrangement links TRBV7-3 to TRBJ2-3; TRBD1 matches at 8 bases. V lost 3 bases to trimming and J lost 6 bases; unmatched junction nucleotides: 8. From germline, CDR1 is SGHTA and CDR2 FQGTGA. The CDR3 covers 15 residues. The CDR3 nucleotides are TGTGCCAGCAGCTTCGACAGGGGAAAGTCGGATACGCAGTATTTT. Translated, it gives CASSFDRGKSDTQYF.

This chain uses TRBV9 with TRBJ1-4; weak D call: TRBD1 (6 bases). Per germline, CDR1 SGDLS and CDR2 YYNGEE. The CDR3 has 15 amino acids. V was clipped by 3 bases and J by 0 bases, with 9 bases between them. The CDR3 region has the DNA TGTGCCAGCAGCGCTCAGGGGTCAACTAATGAAAAACTGTTTTTT. Protein sequence: CASSAQGSTNEKLFF. Filled out from reference TRBV9 and TRBJ1-4, the complete variable domain reads DSGVTQTPKHLITATGQRVTLRCSPRSGDLSVYWYQQSLDQGLQFLIQYYNGEERAKGNILERFSAQQFPDLHSELNLSSLELGDSALYFCASSAQGSTNEKLFFGSGTQLSVL.

The CDR3 sequence is CASSARTGIGYEQYF. CDR3 DNA sequence: TGTGCCAGCAGTGCCCGGACAGGGATCGGCTACGAGCAGTACTTC. This chain links TRBV2 with TRBJ2-7; TRBD1 aligns across 8 bases. With V trimmed by 4 bases and J by 3 bases, 8 bases remained unmatched. Germline loops: CDR1 SNHLY, CDR2 FYNNEI. This CDR3 has 15 amino acids.

J is TRBJ1-6 and V is TRBV9; the D gene is possibly TRBD1 (5 bases). Germline V gene lookup returns CDR1 SGDLS and CDR2 YYNGEE. The CDR3 totals 12 residues. Trimming cost V 10 bases and J 8 bases, with 13 bases left between them. The CDR3 is CAGGTKDSPLHF. The CDR3 DNA follows: TGTGCCGGAGGGACCAAAGATTCACCCCTCCACTTT. The whole variable domain, remainder taken from reference TRBV9 and TRBJ1-6, is DSGVTQTPKHLITATGQRVTLRCSPRSGDLSVYWYQQSLDQGLQFLIQYYNGEERAKGNILERFSAQQFPDLHSELNLSSLELGDSALYFCAGGTKDSPLHFGNGTRLTVT.

This clone appeared once. V gene TRBV7-6 combines with J gene TRBJ1-1; D gene ambiguous. Trimming removed 5 bases from V and 1 base from J, with 8 bases in between. The CDR3 spans 13 residues. From germline, CDR1 is SGHVS and CDR2 FNYEAQ. CDR3 nucleotide sequence: TGTGCCAGCAGCATTACAGAGAACACTGAAGCTTTCTTT. The encoded protein is CASSITENTEAFF.

CDR3 region: CASSLKGQGLVAKNIQYF. DNA of the CDR3: TGTGCCAGCAGCTTAAAAGGGCAGGGGCTCGTAGCCAAAAACATTCAGTACTTC. This chain links TRBV13 with TRBJ2-4; maybe TRBD1 (6 bases). Per germline, CDR1 PRHDT and CDR2 FYEKMQ (reference sequence). The CDR3 has 18 amino acids. V was cut by 2 bases and J by 0 bases, with 17 bases left in between.

The rearrangement links TRBV15 to TRBJ2-2, with D perhaps TRBD2 (6 bases). V was cut by 6 bases and J by 2 bases, with 19 bases left in between. Germline CDR1 and CDR2: LNHNV and YYDKDF (reference sequence). The CDR3 consists of 17 residues. CDR3 region: CATRGRGMRVNTGELFF. The CDR3 bases are TGTGCCACCAGGGGGCGCGGGATGAGAGTTAACACCGGGGAGCTGTTTTTT.

The chain is built from TRBV27 and TRBJ1-5; D not certain. The CDR3 runs to 15 residues. The germline V gene has CDR1 MNHEY and CDR2 SMNVEV (reference sequence). Between the trimmed V and J ends, which lost 0 bases and 2 bases, there was a span of 8 bases. CDR3: CASSLSIQGNQPQHF. The CDR3 coding sequence is TGTGCCAGCAGTTTATCAATTCAGGGCAATCAGCCCCAGCATTTT.

This clone was picked up a small number of times. The chain uses TRBV30 and TRBJ1-1; D not certain. V lost 1 base and J 5 bases, leaving 17 bases between the germline ends. The germline V gene encodes CDR1 GTSNPN and CDR2 SVGIG (reference sequence). The CDR3 contains 15 residues. CDR3 nucleotide sequence: TGTGCCTGGAGTGCAGTAAATGTGGGAGGGACTGAAGCTTTCTTT. Its translation: CAWSAVNVGGTEAFF.

The chain employs TRBV5-1 and TRBJ2-2, with 8 bases lining up with TRBD1. Germline V gives CDR1 SGHRS, CDR2 YFSETQ. This CDR3 comprises 14 residues. V lost 4 bases to trimming and J lost 3 bases; unmatched junction nucleotides: 2. The CDR3 region has the DNA TGCGCCAGCAGCGCAGGGGGCCACACCGGGGAGCTGTTTTTT. This codes for CASSAGGHTGELFF.

The chain is built from TRBV7-4 and TRBJ2-6; D may be TRBD1 (5 bases). The germline V gene has CDR1 SGHVT and CDR2 SQSDAQ. The CDR3 extends over 18 amino acids. Trimming stripped 5 bases from V and 5 bases from J, with 22 bases between. CDR3 in DNA: TGTGCCAGCAGCACAGGACGCAGCTCACAAAGTCGGGCCAACGTCCTGACTTTC. Amino acids: CASSTGRSSQSRANVLTF.

This clone occurred once. J is TRBJ2-1 and V is TRBV7-6; 9 positions match TRBD2. Germline V gene lookup returns CDR1 SGHVS and CDR2 FNYEAQ. The CDR3 covers 14 residues. The V gene end was trimmed by 3 bases and the J gene end by 6 bases; junction bases not matched to a gene: 3. The CDR3 coding sequence is TGTGCCAGCAGCTTCGGGACTAGCCTCAATGAGCAGTTCTTC. Translating gives CASSFGTSLNEQFF. The whole variable domain, remainder taken from reference TRBV7-6 and TRBJ2-1, is GAGVSQSPRYKVTKRGQDVALRCDPISGHVSLYWYRQALGQGPEFLTYFNYEAQQDKSGLPNDRFSAERPEGSISTLTIQRTEQRDSAMYRCASSFGTSLNEQFFGPGTRLTVL.

The chain uses TRBV4-2 and TRBJ2-2, with D tentatively TRBD2 (5 bases). There are 14 residues in the CDR3. V dropped 0 bases and J dropped 7 bases, with 9 bases sitting between them. The germline CDR1 and CDR2 sequences are LGHNA and YNFKEQ. CDR3 sequence: CASSQERADGELFF. CDR3 sequence (DNA): TGTGCCAGCAGCCAAGAGAGGGCGGACGGGGAGCTGTTTTTT.

J is TRBJ1-4 and V is TRBV5-1; D unresolved. CDR3 length: 15 residues. Germline V gene lookup returns CDR1 SGHRS and CDR2 YFSETQ. V lost 0 bases to trimming and J lost 8 bases, with 14 bases between them. The CDR3 coding sequence is TGCGCCAGCAGCTTGGGGCTCGGGTTGGTAGAAAAACTGTTTTTT. Its translation: CASSLGLGLVEKLFF.

The V gene is TRBV6-1, the J gene TRBJ2-6; 10 nucleotides match TRBD1. Losses at the gene ends were 3 bases for V and 2 bases for J; bases not matched to a gene: 7. The CDR3 loop spans 18 amino acids. Germline values: CDR1 MNHNS, CDR2 SASEGT. The CDR3 loop reads CASSDLRDRGPGANVLTF. As DNA, the CDR3 is TGTGCCAGCAGTGATCTCCGGGACAGGGGTCCTGGGGCCAACGTCCTGACTTTC.

The rearrangement uses TRBV5-6 and TRBJ1-2; 12 bases align to TRBD1. V was clipped by 5 bases and J by 8 bases; unmatched bases: 4. Germline lookup yields CDR1 SGHDT and CDR2 YYEEEE. There are 13 residues in the CDR3. The CDR3 spells CASRGQGARGYTF. CDR3 coding DNA: TGTGCCAGCAGGGGACAGGGGGCTCGGGGCTACACCTTC. Variable domain in full (rest from reference TRBV5-6 and TRBJ1-2): DAGVTQSPTHLIKTRGQQVTLRCSPKSGHDTVSWYQQALGQGPQFIFQYYEEEERQRGNFPDRFSGHQFPNYSSELNVNALLLGDSALYLCASRGQGARGYTFGSGTRLTVV.

V and J are TRBV19 and TRBJ2-7, with 9 positions matching TRBD1. J lost 3 bases, V lost 3 bases, and 3 bases had no gene match. This CDR3 is 14 amino acids long. Germline CDR1 LNHDA, CDR2 SQIVND (reference sequence). CDR3 bases: TGTGCCAGTAGTATTACAGGGGGCAACTACGAGCAGTACTTC. Translation gives CASSITGGNYEQYF.

The rearrangement joins TRBV7-9 to TRBJ2-3; 12 bases map to TRBD2. The CDR3 sequence is 17 residues long. The trim removed 1 base at V and 5 bases at J, leaving 7 bases unmatched. In germline, CDR1 is SEHNR, CDR2 FQNEAQ (reference sequence). The CDR3 DNA follows: TGTGCCAGCAGCTTAGGGACTAGCGGGGATGCAGGAGATACGCAGTATTTT. As protein: CASSLGTSGDAGDTQYF.

The V call is TRBV18, the J call TRBJ2-2, with 9 bases lining up with TRBD1. The germline V gene has CDR1 KGHSH and CDR2 LQKENI. Trimming at V came to 6 bases and at J to 7 bases, leaving 6 bases not matched to a gene. This CDR3 contains 14 residues. The CDR3 reads CASSSGQGVGELFF. In DNA form, the CDR3 reads TGTGCCAGCTCTTCGGGACAGGGAGTCGGGGAGCTGTTTTTT.

The V call is TRBV15, the J call TRBJ1-1; TRBD1 aligns across 8 bases. The CDR3 contains 17 residues. Germline CDR1 and CDR2: LNHNV and YYDKDF (reference sequence). The V gene end was trimmed by 3 bases and the J gene end by 4 bases; junction bases not matched to a gene: 13. The CDR3 region is CATSRADRGPGRTEAFF. The CDR3 nucleotides are TGTGCCACCAGCAGGGCCGACAGGGGCCCTGGTCGCACTGAAGCTTTCTTT.

In its sample, this clone was seen once. J is TRBJ2-7 and V is TRBV30, with 7 bases matching TRBD2. There are 13 residues in the CDR3. Germline assignment: CDR1 GTSNPN and CDR2 SVGIG (reference sequence). J was trimmed by 4 bases and V by 4 bases; bases with no gene match: 7. The CDR3 here is CAWKRREWYEQYF. The CDR3 coding sequence is TGTGCCTGGAAGCGGCGGGAGTGGTACGAGCAGTACTTC.